This is a list of T cell receptor beta chains from one sample in a study of cytomegalovirus exposure and HLA in healthy donors. Produced via immunoSEQ multiplex PCR; TCRdb's table is partial and in-frame only. The sample lists some 100,000 clones; less than 70% were seen once. Input material: PBMCs. The receptors here all came from an older woman in good health and CMV-seropositive. CDR3s include the opening cysteine and the closing phenylalanine or tryptophan. A D gene is named only where the DNA matches it firmly. Not every row has a clone size; where given, it reads once, few, many or a size class.

d_gene | abundance | j_gene | v_gene | CDR3aa | CDR3nt
NA | NA | TRBJ2-7 | TRBV5-6 | CASTQRGGGYEQYF | TGTGCCAGCACCCAAAGGGGAGGCGGCTACGAGCAGTACTTC
NA | NA | TRBJ1-1 | TRBV29-1 | CSGLTGFTEAFF | TGCAGCGGCCTAACAGGGTTCACTGAAGCTTTCTTT
TRBD1 | NA | TRBJ2-7 | TRBV18 | CASSTLIRDRESYEQYF | TGTGCCAGCTCAACGCTCATCCGGGACAGGGAATCATACGAGCAGTACTTC
NA | NA | TRBJ2-1 | TRBV5-6 | CASSFRANNEQFF | TGTGCCAGCAGCTTTCGAGCAAACAATGAGCAGTTCTTC
NA | NA | TRBJ1-5 | TRBV10-3 | CAISEGAQPQHF | TGTGCCATCAGTGAGGGAGCGCAGCCCCAGCATTTT
NA | NA | TRBJ1-2 | TRBV30 | CAWSPQGPGYTF | TGTGCCTGGAGCCCTCAGGGGCCTGGCTACACCTTC
TRBD1 | NA | TRBJ2-5 | TRBV6-5 | CASSFDRAGETQYF | TGTGCCAGCAGTTTCGACAGGGCGGGAGAGACCCAGTACTTC
NA | medium-sized | TRBJ1-1 | TRBV29-1 | CSVRRDTEAFF | TGCAGCGTCCGCAGGGACACTGAAGCTTTCTTT
TRBD1 | NA | TRBJ1-1 | TRBV6-6 | CASSLGQLNTEAFF | TGTGCCAGCAGTCTGGGACAGCTTAACACTGAAGCTTTCTTT
TRBD1 | NA | TRBJ1-3 | TRBV7-6 | CASSPWDSSGNTIYF | TGTGCCAGCAGCCCTTGGGACAGCTCCGGAAACACCATATATTTT
NA | NA | TRBJ1-6 | TRBV7-9 | CASSSPGSPLHF | TGTGCCAGCAGCTCCCCAGGTTCACCCCTCCACTTT
TRBD1 | NA | TRBJ2-7 | TRBV5-1 | CASSLLETGAGNEQYF | TGCGCCAGCAGCTTGTTGGAGACAGGGGCTGGTAACGAGCAGTACTTC
TRBD1 | NA | TRBJ1-2 | TRBV19 | CASSSRGSYGYTF | TGTGCCAGTAGCTCCAGGGGGTCCTATGGCTACACCTTC
TRBD1 | NA | TRBJ1-2 | TRBV6-5 | CASSYRTGQRGYTF | TGTGCCAGCAGTTACCGGACGGGACAGAGAGGCTACACCTTC
TRBD1 | few | TRBJ1-1 | TRBV5-1 | CASSTGTGEAFF | TGCGCCAGCAGCACGGGGACAGGGGAAGCTTTCTTT
NA | NA | TRBJ1-2 | TRBV23-1 | CASRTSGRYGYTF | TGCGCCAGCAGAACCTCAGGGCGCTATGGCTACACCTTC
NA | NA | TRBJ2-7 | TRBV2 | CASRTGPGEQYF | TGTGCCAGCAGGACGGGTCCTGGGGAGCAGTACTTC
NA | NA | TRBJ2-1 | TRBV6-1 | CASSEAGRSYNEQFF | TGTGCCAGCAGTGAAGCTGGCAGATCGTACAATGAGCAGTTCTTC
TRBD2 | NA | TRBJ2-1 | TRBV7-6 | CASSSGLAGLNEQFF | TGTGCCAGCAGCTCGGGACTAGCGGGGTTGAATGAGCAGTTCTTC
NA | NA | TRBJ2-1 | TRBV7-2 | CASSQSRARGEQFF | TGTGCCAGCAGCCAGTCGAGGGCCCGGGGTGAGCAGTTCTTC
TRBD2 | NA | TRBJ2-3 | TRBV10-3 | CAITTSGAPDTQYF | TGTGCCATTACGACTAGCGGGGCTCCAGATACGCAGTATTTT
NA | NA | TRBJ1-1 | TRBV27 | CASRGEGATEAFF | TGTGCCAGCCGCGGGGAGGGCGCTACTGAAGCTTTCTTT
TRBD2 | NA | TRBJ2-1 | TRBV30 | CAWSRGTSGYNEQFF | TGTGCCTGGAGTAGGGGGACTAGTGGTTACAATGAGCAGTTCTTC
NA | NA | TRBJ1-3 | TRBV5-1 | CASSLTGTMDSGNTIYF | TGCGCCAGCAGCTTGACAGGGACGATGGACTCTGGAAACACCATATATTTT
NA | NA | TRBJ1-1 | TRBV5-1 | CASSLAIREAEAFF | TGCGCCAGCAGCTTGGCTATCCGGGAGGCGGAAGCTTTCTTT
NA | NA | TRBJ2-7 | TRBV6-1 | CASSERVEQYF | TGTGCCAGCAGTGAGAGGGTCGAGCAGTACTTC
TRBD2 | NA | TRBJ2-1 | TRBV7-2 | CASSLEGLGHNEQFF | TGTGCCAGCAGCTTAGAGGGACTAGGGCACAATGAGCAGTTCTTC
NA | NA | TRBJ2-3 | TRBV5-1 | CASSLDSTGTDTQYF | TGCGCCAGCAGCTTGGATTCGACAGGCACAGATACGCAGTATTTT
NA | NA | TRBJ2-1 | TRBV4-2 | CASSQDGTRLLGNEQFF | TGTGCCAGCAGCCAAGATGGAACTAGGCTACTAGGCAATGAGCAGTTCTTC
TRBD2 | NA | TRBJ2-3 | TRBV6-1 | CASSESSGGAADTQYF | TGTGCCAGCAGTGAGTCTAGCGGGGGGGCGGCAGATACGCAGTATTTT
TRBD1 | NA | TRBJ2-5 | TRBV6-5 | CASSSGRQGRAETQYF | TGTGCCAGCAGTTCCGGCCGACAGGGTCGGGCAGAGACCCAGTACTTC
TRBD1 | few | TRBJ1-4 | TRBV18 | CASSSGQPNEKLFF | TGTGCCAGCTCATCGGGACAGCCTAATGAAAAACTGTTTTTT
NA | few | TRBJ2-2 | TRBV4-1 | CASSRQWTGELFF | TGCGCCAGCAGCCGACAGTGGACCGGGGAGCTGTTTTTT
NA | NA | TRBJ1-6 | TRBV27 | CASSLLGTDSSPLHF | TGTGCCAGCAGTTTATTGGGCACCGACAGTTCACCCCTCCACTTT
TRBD1 | NA | TRBJ2-2 | TRBV19 | CASSTGVTGELFF | TGTGCCAGTTCGACAGGGGTGACCGGGGAGCTGTTTTTT
NA | NA | TRBJ1-1 | TRBV19 | CALRGMNTEAFF | TGTGCCCTTAGGGGGATGAACACTGAAGCTTTCTTT
TRBD1 | NA | TRBJ2-1 | TRBV5-1 | CASSGGTGYNEQFF | TGCGCCAGCAGCGGCGGGACAGGTTACAATGAGCAGTTCTTC
NA | few | TRBJ2-7 | TRBV29-1 | CSVAGTPTSYEQYF | TGCAGCGTCGCCGGGACACCTACCTCCTACGAGCAGTACTTC
TRBD1 | NA | TRBJ1-2 | TRBV4-1 | CASSQGTGGIRYGYTF | TGCGCCAGCAGCCAAGGCACAGGGGGCATCAGGTATGGCTACACCTTC
NA | NA | TRBJ2-3 | TRBV10-3 | CATLSTDTQYF | TGTGCCACCCTGTCCACAGATACGCAGTATTTT
TRBD1 | NA | TRBJ2-2 | TRBV9 | CASSPGQGRAGELFF | TGTGCCAGCAGCCCAGGACAGGGGCGAGCCGGGGAGCTGTTTTTT
NA | NA | TRBJ2-7 | TRBV30 | CAWTRQSSYEQYF | TGTGCCTGGACCAGACAGAGCTCCTACGAGCAGTACTTC
TRBD1 | NA | TRBJ2-6 | TRBV18 | CASSPDRAGANVLTF | TGTGCCAGCTCACCGGACAGGGCTGGGGCCAACGTCCTGACTTTC
TRBD1 | NA | TRBJ2-2 | TRBV6-5 | CASSYDRGTGELFF | TGTGCCAGCAGTTATGACAGGGGCACCGGGGAGCTGTTTTTT
TRBD2 | NA | TRBJ2-7 | TRBV2 | CASSPLSGGAYEQYF | TGTGCCAGCAGTCCTCTTAGCGGGGGGGCCTACGAGCAGTACTTC
NA | NA | TRBJ2-3 | TRBV2 | CASSEGSADTQYF | TGTGCCAGCAGTGAAGGGAGCGCAGATACGCAGTATTTT
TRBD1 | NA | TRBJ2-6 | TRBV7-2 | CASSRPRDRGSGANVLTF | TGTGCCAGCAGCCGTCCTAGGGACAGGGGGTCTGGGGCCAACGTCCTGACTTTC
NA | NA | TRBJ2-2 | TRBV10-3 | CAIKELTVNGELFF | TGTGCCATCAAAGAACTGACGGTCAACGGGGAACTGTTTTTT
NA | NA | TRBJ2-1 | TRBV20-1 | CSASPGLYQFF | TGCAGTGCTTCCCCGGGTCTCTATCAGTTCTTC
NA | NA | TRBJ2-3 | TRBV7-6 | CASSPFRDTQYF | TGTGCCAGCAGCCCATTCAGAGATACGCAGTATTTT
NA | NA | TRBJ1-1 | TRBV18 | CASSVTGGNTEAFF | TGTGCCAGCTCTGTGACGGGGGGGAACACTGAAGCTTTCTTT
NA | many | TRBJ1-2 | TRBV5-1 | CASSLTGESYGYTF | TGCGCCAGCAGCTTGACGGGAGAGAGCTATGGCTACACCTTC
TRBD1 | once | TRBJ2-7 | TRBV30 | CAWSAGTGGSYEQYF | TGTGCCTGGAGTGCTGGGACAGGAGGTTCCTACGAGCAGTACTTC
NA | NA | TRBJ2-7 | TRBV7-8 | CASSRGFTYEQYF | TGTGCCAGCAGCCGCGGGTTCACCTACGAGCAGTACTTC
TRBD1 | few | TRBJ1-4 | TRBV19 | CASTPGQGRTSEKLFF | TGTGCCAGTACCCCGGGACAGGGGAGAACCAGTGAAAAACTGTTTTTT